Each of the 22 T cell receptor beta chains below was sequenced from the same sample in a study of post-analysis software for immune sequencing data. No antigens are known for them. The authors incorporated unique molecular identifiers into the TCR beta cDNA libraries. Each CDR3 protein gets one entry after TCRdb re-called the PCR reads with MiXCR. The table has 350,000 to 450,000 distinct CDR3 sequences, roughly 38% seen once. Study outcomes and limitations: There were about five TRBV segments more frequent in patients than controls, and TRBV5-6, TRBV5-1 and TRBV20-1 were among them.

The specimen sequenced was blood. The receptor source for this set is a girl between 2 and 10 years old with multiple sclerosis.

The V gene is TRBV12-3 or TRBV12-4, the J gene TRBJ1-5; 7 bases line up with TRBD1. The CDR3 loop spans 16 amino acids. J gave up 4 bases and V 5 bases, and 11 bases lay outside the gene matches. The CDR3 coding sequence is TGTGCCAGCAGTACAACGACAGGGATGAGGAATCAGCCCCAGCATTTT. Its protein product is CASSTTTGMRNQPQHF.

The rearrangement uses TRBV29-1 and TRBJ2-1; TRBD2 agrees at 7 bases. The end of the DNA is better explained by TRBJ2-7, so the J call may be wrong. CDR3 length equals 12 residues. Germline V lookup: CDR1 SQVTM, CDR2 ANQGSEA. The CDR3 region is CSVEFWGGEQYF. In DNA, the CDR3 is TGCAGCGTTGAATTCTGGGGGGGTGAGCAGTACTTC.

A word on this clonotype: One end of the junction does not line up with germline, which may come from a read error. This rearrangement joins TRBV20-1 to TRBJ2-1; 7 nucleotides line up with TRBD2. CDR3 length: 16 residues. Germline V lookup: CDR1 DFQATT, CDR2 SNEGSKA (reference sequence). CDR3 loop: CSASPGLDVYYNEQFF. The CDR3 DNA reads TGCAGTGCTAGTCCCGGACTAGACGTGTACTACAATGAACAGTTCTTC.

J is TRBJ1-4 and V is TRBV7-2; D is perhaps TRBD1 (6 bases). Trimming stripped 6 bases from V and 0 bases from J, with 8 bases between. CDR1 and CDR2 from the germline V gene are SGHTA and FQGNSA. This CDR3 has 14 residues. The CDR3 protein is CASRPGATNEKLFF. The DNA for the CDR3 is TGTGCCAGCAGACCAGGGGCAACTAATGAAAAACTGTTTTTT.

This clonotype showed up just a few times. This sequence joins TRBV2 and TRBJ2-4, with D possibly matching TRBD1 (6 bases). The J call is uncertain, as TRBJ2-7 better fits the DNA end. Germline V gene lookup returns CDR1 SNHLY and CDR2 FYNNEI. This CDR3 is 14 amino acids long. The CDR3 sequence is CASSATGQYYEQYF. The CDR3 DNA is TGTGCCAGCAGTGCGACTGGACAGTACTACGAGCAGTACTTC.

The chain couples TRBV7-6 to TRBJ2-7; 10 bases line up with TRBD1. The CDR3 runs to 15 residues. Germline V lookup: CDR1 SGHVS, CDR2 FNYEAQ. V was pared by 5 bases and J by 1 base, with 5 bases of the junction left unmatched. The CDR3 loop is CASSVDRGLSYEQYF. The CDR3 bases are TGTGCCAGCAGCGTTGACAGGGGGCTTTCCTACGAGCAGTACTTC.

This chain uses TRBV28 with TRBJ1-1; the D is unclear. Trimming stripped 7 bases from V and 4 bases from J, with 13 bases between. The CDR3 is 13 amino acids. CDR1 is MDHEN and CDR2 is SYDVKM in the germline V gene. CDR3 protein: CASKWLQTTEAFF. The CDR3 bases are TGTGCCAGCAAATGGCTTCAGACCACTGAAGCTTTCTTT.

The V call is TRBV24-1, the J call TRBJ2-3; 9 nucleotides align to TRBD2. J lost 3 bases, V lost 1 base, and 4 bases had no gene match. In germline, CDR1 is KGHDR, CDR2 SFDVKD. The CDR3 covers 16 residues. This CDR3 reads CATSDFASGVTDTQYF. CDR3 in DNA: TGTGCCACCAGTGATTTTGCTAGCGGGGTAACAGATACGCAGTATTTT.

The genes are TRBV4-2 and TRBJ2-1; 9 bases agree with TRBD2. The V and J ends lost 1 base and 4 bases, in that order; junction bases with no gene match: 11. Germline V gene sequence: CDR1 LGHNA, CDR2 YNFKEQ. The CDR3 extends over 18 amino acids. The CDR3 here is CASSQGPQGLATYNEQFF. The CDR3 region has the DNA TGTGCCAGCAGCCAAGGTCCTCAGGGACTAGCCACATACAATGAGCAGTTCTTC.

The chain has TRBV7-9 and TRBJ1-4; 7 bases agree with TRBD1. V lost 5 bases, J lost 8 bases, and 14 bases stayed unmatched. CDR1 is SEHNR, CDR2 FQNEAQ, per germline (reference sequence). This CDR3 contains 16 residues. CDR3: CASSPIADRAGEKLFF. CDR3 in DNA: TGTGCCAGCAGCCCAATCGCCGACAGGGCCGGCGAAAAACTGTTTTTT.

This clonotype has a handful of counts. The rearrangement links TRBV5-1 to TRBJ2-5; 9 bases are a match to TRBD1. The J call is uncertain, as TRBJ2-7 better fits the DNA end. CDR3 length: 16 amino acids. From germline, CDR1 is SGHRS and CDR2 YFSETQ. The CDR3 loop reads CASSLGPGQGGLEQYF. In DNA, the CDR3 is TGCGCCAGCAGCTTGGGACCGGGACAGGGAGGTCTCGAGCAGTACTTC.

The chain is built from TRBV5-1 and TRBJ1-1; tentatively, D is TRBD1 (5 bases). This CDR3 region has 13 residues. Germline V gene sequence: CDR1 SGHRS, CDR2 YFSETQ. Trimming shortened V by 1 base and J by 3 bases, and 7 bases separated the two germline ends. This CDR3 reads CASSLQGYTEAFF. The CDR3 coding sequence is TGCGCCAGCAGCTTGCAGGGCTACACTGAAGCTTTCTTT.

The rearrangement links TRBV4-1 to TRBJ2-3; 8 bases agree with TRBD1. Germline V gene sequence: CDR1 MGHRA, CDR2 YSYEKL. The CDR3 is 18 residues long. Germline trimming cut 2 bases from V and 0 bases from J; bases unmatched to any gene: 10. The CDR3 region is CASSQLHPRDRSTDTQYF. The DNA for the CDR3 is TGCGCCAGCAGCCAACTACACCCCCGGGACAGGAGCACAGATACGCAGTATTTT.

This clonotype occurred once. The chain combines TRBV2 with TRBJ1-1, with unresolved D. The CDR3 consists of 11 residues. Trimming stripped 8 bases from V and 1 base from J, with 5 bases between. CDR1 and CDR2 from the germline V gene are SNHLY and FYNNEI. The chain's CDR3 is CASLENTEAFF. The CDR3 region has the DNA TGTGCCAGCCTGGAGAACACTGAAGCTTTCTTT.

This clonotype was seen more than once but under ten times. The chain joins TRBV5-6 to TRBJ1-2; 7 bases are a match to TRBD1. The length of the CDR3 is 14 residues. The junction had 3 bases not matched to a gene; V was cut back by 3 bases and J by 1 base. Germline CDR1 is SGHDT and CDR2 is YYEEEE. The CDR3 DNA sequence: TGTGCCAGCAGCTACAGGGGCGGTAACTATGGCTACACCTTC. Translated, it gives CASSYRGGNYGYTF.

The chain's CDR3 is CASTAVNYGYTF. CDR3 sequence (DNA): TGTGCCAGCACGGCAGTTAACTATGGCTACACCTTC. This chain links TRBV28 with TRBJ1-2; D not certain. The CDR3 runs to 12 residues. Germline loops: CDR1 MDHEN, CDR2 SYDVKM. The V and J ends lost 7 bases and 1 base respectively, with 7 bases between them.

The table lists this clonotype with a few counts. The chain has TRBV7-3 and TRBJ2-7, with TRBD1 matching 9 bases. The CDR3 runs 14 residues. Germline loops: CDR1 SGHTA, CDR2 FQGTGA. With 5 bases clipped from V and 4 bases from J, the junction kept 6 bases outside the gene matches. The CDR3 sequence: CASSPSGQGYEQYF. CDR3 nucleotides: TGTGCCAGCAGCCCGTCGGGACAGGGATACGAGCAGTACTTC.

This chain uses TRBV7-9 with TRBJ2-5; TRBD1 aligns across 7 bases. Trimming at V came to 6 bases and at J to 2 bases, leaving 0 bases not matched to a gene. This CDR3 has 12 residues. The germline CDR1 and CDR2 sequences are SEHNR and FQNEAQ (reference sequence). CDR3 DNA sequence: TGTGCCAGCAGGGGACAGCAAGAGACCCAGTACTTC. Its translation: CASRGQQETQYF.

The chain joins TRBV20-1 to TRBJ1-1, with D possibly TRBD1 on 5 matching bases. This CDR3 region has 12 residues. The germline CDR1 and CDR2 sequences are DFQATT and SNEGSKA (reference sequence). Here the CDR3 DNA reads TGCGGAGTGGGGGGGTGGAACACTGAAGCTTTCTTT. Its translation: CGVGGWNTEAFF.

Only one count was recorded for this clonotype. The chain uses TRBV9 and TRBJ1-1; 7 bases line up with TRBD1. Germline-derived CDR1 and CDR2 are SGDLS and YYNGEE. V shed 0 bases and J 1 base; nucleotides not matched to a gene: 6. This CDR3 spans 16 amino acids. This CDR3 is CASSVGQGGKNTEAFF. CDR3 sequence (DNA): TGTGCCAGCAGCGTAGGCCAGGGGGGAAAGAACACTGAAGCTTTCTTT.

This chain links TRBV19 with TRBJ2-1; D unclear. Trimming pared 3 bases from V and 6 bases from J, leaving 3 bases between. The CDR3 has 11 amino acids. Germline CDR1 reads LNHDA; CDR2 reads SQIVND (reference sequence). CDR3 coding DNA: TGTGCCAGTAGTATCCGCAATGAGCAGTTCTTC. It yields the protein CASSIRNEQFF.

CDR3 residues: CSVDLDTQYF. The CDR3 nucleotides read TGCAGCGTTGATTTAGATACGCAGTATTTT. The chain links TRBV29-1 to TRBJ2-3; no definite D call. Germline V gives CDR1 SQVTM, CDR2 ANQGSEA. The V end lost 3 bases, the J end lost 5 bases, and 3 bases lay between the germline ends. The CDR3 runs to 10 residues.